The 25 T cell receptor beta chains below come from one sample, sequenced in a study of CD8+ T cells in alopecia areata (dated by TCRdb to 2016 to 2018). The library relied on the immunoSEQ multiplex PCR assay. For TCR sequencing, RNA was extracted from every sample and reverse transcribed into cDNA to serve as template. The source is immuneACCESS, and TCRdb retained only in-frame sequences with V and J called. Part of the clones is not carried over; for the studies checked, unresolved V genes explain less than half of this, and the remainder is unexplained. The sample profile shows some 150,000 clones; more than 55% of them were found once. The ten largest clones capture less than 40% of the sample. Sequenced material: CD8+ T cells sorted from blood. The receptors come from a human donor in good health.

This clone was seen a few times. V gene TRBV7-8 combines with J gene TRBJ2-7; 14 nucleotides line up with TRBD2. Per the germline V gene, CDR1 is SGHVS and CDR2 is FQNEAQ. This CDR3 region has 16 residues. The J segment lost 4 bases and the V segment lost 5 bases, leaving 7 bases of the junction unmatched. The CDR3 nucleotides read TGTGCCAGCAGCCCCTGGACTAGCGGGAGGCCGTACGAGCAGTACTTC. Translated, it gives CASSPWTSGRPYEQYF.

CDR3 sequence reads: CASSLVRTQKGDNEQFF. The CDR3 region has the DNA TGCGCCAGCAGCTTGGTTCGGACGCAGAAAGGGGACAATGAGCAGTTCTTC. The chain is built from TRBV5-1 and TRBJ2-1; D perhaps matches TRBD1 (5 bases). The CDR3 is made up of 17 amino acids. Per germline, CDR1 SGHRS and CDR2 YFSETQ. V lost 0 bases and J lost 5, with 18 bases in between.

J is TRBJ1-2 and V is TRBV29-1, with D uncertain. Trimming left V 5 bases short and J 8 bases short, with 12 bases between. CDR3 length: 11 amino acids. Per the germline V gene, CDR1 is SQVTM and CDR2 is ANQGSEA. The CDR3 DNA follows: TGCAGCGTTTCCGATCGGGAAGGCTACACCTTC. Its translation: CSVSDREGYTF. Full variable domain (remainder filled in from reference TRBV29-1 and TRBJ1-2): SAVISQKPSRDICQRGTSLTIQCQVDSQVTMMFWYRQQPGQSLTLIATANQGSEATYESGFVIDKFPISRPNLTFSTLTVSNMSPEDSSIYLCSVSDREGYTFGSGTRLTVV.

In regard to this clone: The germline gene is not matched at one end of the junction; a read error may be the cause. The CDR3 region is CASSLYGVKTEAFF. As DNA, the CDR3 is TGTGCCAGCAGTTTATACGGGGTGAAGACTGAAGCTTTCTTT. The chain couples TRBV27 to TRBJ1-1, with unresolved D. The CDR3 totals 14 residues. The V gene's germline CDR1 is MNHEY and CDR2 SMNVEV (reference sequence).

The J gene is TRBJ2-5, the V gene TRBV15; the match to TRBD2 covers 10 bases. Germline trimming cut 1 base from V and 3 bases from J; bases unmatched to any gene: 2. This CDR3 comprises 15 residues. Germline lookup yields CDR1 LNHNV and CDR2 YYDKDF (reference sequence). The CDR3 spells CATSRVGTSEETQYF. The CDR3 DNA reads as TGTGCCACCAGCAGAGTTGGGACTAGCGAAGAGACCCAGTACTTC.

This chain connects TRBV9 to TRBJ1-4, with a weak D call TRBD1 (5 bases). CDR3 size: 15 residues. Germline V CDR1 and CDR2: SGDLS, YYNGEE. The ends were cut back, 2 bases at V and 2 bases at J, with 10 bases in the middle. Here the CDR3 reads CASSVAGLTNEKLFF. CDR3 sequence (DNA): TGTGCCAGCAGCGTGGCAGGGTTGACTAATGAAAAACTGTTTTTT.

The V and J genes are TRBV27 and TRBJ2-5, with a weak D call TRBD1 (8 bases). The V gene's germline CDR1 is MNHEY and CDR2 SMNVEV (reference sequence). The CDR3 contains 15 residues. V was trimmed by 8 bases and J by 2 bases, leaving 18 bases between them. The chain's CDR3 is CASGLQGGVQETQYF. The CDR3 coding sequence is TGTGCCAGCGGCCTACAGGGGGGGGTACAAGAGACCCAGTACTTC.

The sample holds a few counts of this clone. The chain couples TRBV29-1 to TRBJ2-7; 8 nucleotides agree with TRBD1. Germline CDR1 SQVTM, CDR2 ANQGSEA. With V trimmed by 5 bases and J by 3 bases, 9 bases remained unmatched. The CDR3 extends over 14 amino acids. Here the CDR3 DNA reads TGCAGCGTTTTGGACAGGGCACTAAACTACGAGCAGTACTTC. Translating it yields CSVLDRALNYEQYF.

The gene calls are TRBV2 and TRBJ1-1; TRBD1 might be the D (6 bases). The V gene lost 4 bases and the J gene lost 1 base, with 10 bases spanning the gap. The CDR3 loop spans 14 amino acids. CDR1 and CDR2 from the germline V gene are SNHLY and FYNNEI. CDR3 sequence: CASSGTVGNTEAFF. The CDR3, as DNA: TGTGCCAGCAGTGGGACAGTAGGGAACACTGAAGCTTTCTTT. Using reference TRBV2 and TRBJ1-1 for the parts outside the CDR3, the full variable domain is EPEVTQTPSHQVTQMGQEVILRCVPISNHLYFYWYRQILGQKVEFLVSFYNNEISEKSEIFDDQFSVERPDGSNFTLKIRSTKLEDSAMYFCASSGTVGNTEAFFGQGTRLTVV.

The rearrangement joins TRBV5-1 to TRBJ1-1; D might be TRBD1 (6 bases). Germline V lookup: CDR1 SGHRS, CDR2 YFSETQ. V lost 6 bases to trimming and J lost 4 bases, with 10 bases between them. The CDR3 contains 12 residues. CDR3 sequence (DNA): TGCGCCAGCACACAGGGTGGCACTGAAGCTTTCTTT. Translated: CASTQGGTEAFF.

J is TRBJ2-1 and V is TRBV29-1, with D tentatively TRBD2 (5 bases). Germline CDR1 reads SQVTM; CDR2 reads ANQGSEA. CDR3 length equals 10 residues. V was pared by 5 bases and J by 8 bases, with 7 bases between. The DNA for the CDR3 is TGCAGCGTTCGGGATCATGAGCAGTTCTTC. Its translation: CSVRDHEQFF.

The rearrangement joins TRBV28 to TRBJ2-7; tentative D call: TRBD2 (5 bases). V lost 6 bases and J lost 4, with 10 bases in between. In germline, CDR1 is MDHEN, CDR2 SYDVKM. This CDR3 spans 12 amino acids. The CDR3 sequence is CASSVGSYEQYF. For the CDR3, the DNA is TGTGCCAGCAGCGTGGGGAGTTACGAGCAGTACTTC.

V gene TRBV27 combines with J gene TRBJ1-5, with unresolved D. Trimming pared 3 bases from V and 3 bases from J, leaving 21 bases between. The CDR3 has 18 amino acids. CDR1 MNHEY and CDR2 SMNVEV come from the germline V gene (reference sequence). The CDR3 loop reads CASSFLAPSGKPNQPQHF. The CDR3 DNA is TGTGCCAGCAGTTTTCTTGCCCCTTCCGGGAAGCCCAATCAGCCCCAGCATTTT.

V usage is TRBV12-5 and J usage is TRBJ2-1; 9 bases map to TRBD1. The CDR3 spans 16 residues. The junction had 10 bases not matched to a gene; V was cut back by 2 bases and J by 8 bases. Germline CDR1 is LGHNT and CDR2 is FRNRAP. The CDR3 spells CASGLTGGGHRYEQFF. The DNA of the CDR3 is TGTGCTAGTGGTTTGACAGGGGGCGGGCATCGCTATGAGCAGTTCTTC. The whole variable domain, remainder taken from reference TRBV12-5 and TRBJ2-1, is DARVTQTPRHKVTEMGQEVTMRCQPILGHNTVFWYRQTMMQGLELLAYFRNRAPLDDSGMPKDRFSAEMPDATLATLKIQPSEPRDSAVYFCASGLTGGGHRYEQFFGPGTRLTVL.

This clone appeared a few times. Germline and junction disagree at one end, which may indicate a read error. This chain joins TRBV7-7 and TRBJ2-5; TRBD2 agrees at 9 bases. This CDR3 spans 15 amino acids. Germline loops: CDR1 SSHAT, CDR2 FNYEAQ (reference sequence). The CDR3 DNA follows: TGTGCTAGCAGTGCGGGGGGGCCTCGGCAAGAGACCCAGTACTTC. This sequence encodes CASSAGGPRQETQYF.

In this sample, this clone turned up a few times. Other DNA sequences in the sample encode the same CDR3. The genes are TRBV28 and TRBJ2-7; 7 nucleotides match TRBD2. V shed 2 bases, J shed 5 bases, and the junction held 0 bases outside the gene matches. Germline V CDR1 and CDR2: MDHEN, SYDVKM. The CDR3 has 12 residues. CDR3 nucleotides: TGTGCCAGCAGTTTACGGGGGGACGAGCAGTACTTC. Its translation is CASSLRGDEQYF.

This clone was detected a few times. J is TRBJ2-5 and V is TRBV9, with D tentatively TRBD1 (6 bases). The germline V and J ends were trimmed by 3 bases and 2 bases, with 11 bases remaining between them. The CDR3 is 14 residues long. The germline V gene encodes CDR1 SGDLS and CDR2 YYNGEE. In DNA, the CDR3 is TGTGCCAGCAGCGCCACAGGGTATCAAGAGACCCAGTACTTC. As protein: CASSATGYQETQYF.

This rearrangement joins TRBV4-1 to TRBJ2-1; 8 bases fit TRBD2. After removal of 5 bases from V and 2 bases from J, the junction contained 8 bases not matched to a gene. This CDR3 has 16 residues. Germline loops: CDR1 MGHRA, CDR2 YSYEKL. DNA of the CDR3: TGCGCCAGCAGCTTCCGAGCGGGAGAGGCCTACAATGAGCAGTTCTTC. It codes for CASSFRAGEAYNEQFF.

The V call is TRBV29-1, the J call TRBJ2-2; perhaps TRBD1 as D (5 bases). V shed 5 bases and J shed 1 base, with 11 bases lying between them. The CDR3 is made up of 14 amino acids. The germline CDR1 and CDR2 sequences are SQVTM and ANQGSEA. In DNA, the CDR3 is TGCAGCGTTCTCACAGGTCGGAACACCGGGGAGCTGTTTTTT. It codes for CSVLTGRNTGELFF.

A few counts support this clone. This chain links TRBV28 with TRBJ1-3, with D unclear. CDR3 size: 15 residues. Germline CDR1 MDHEN, CDR2 SYDVKM. The germline V and J ends were trimmed by 3 bases and 0 bases, with 9 bases remaining between them. CDR3 DNA sequence: TGTGCCAGCAGTTTGTACGGAAACTCTGGAAACACCATATATTTT. Translation: CASSLYGNSGNTIYF.

V gene TRBV27 combines with J gene TRBJ2-2, with D perhaps assigned TRBD1 or TRBD2 (5 bases each). The CDR3 is 16 residues long. V gave up 0 bases and J gave up 3 bases, with 11 bases separating them. Germline V CDR1 and CDR2: MNHEY, SMNVEV (reference sequence). CDR3 in DNA: TGTGCCAGCAGTTTATCGGTGGGGGAAGACACCGGGGAGCTGTTTTTT. It yields the protein CASSLSVGEDTGELFF.

The chain carries TRBV19 and TRBJ1-1, with D hard to call. The CDR3 runs to 13 residues. Trimming removed 8 bases at V and 4 bases at J, with 14 bases between. The germline CDR1 and CDR2 sequences are LNHDA and SQIVND (reference sequence). In DNA form, the CDR3 reads TGTGCCAGTCAGGTAGGAGAGGCCACTGAAGCTTTCTTT. It encodes CASQVGEATEAFF.

This clone was counted between two and nine times. The V and J genes are TRBV29-1 and TRBJ2-7, with a tentative D call TRBD2 (6 bases). From germline, CDR1 is SQVTM and CDR2 ANQGSEA. Trimming took off 7 bases at V and 2 bases at J, with 18 bases between the two ends. CDR3 size: 14 residues. This chain's CDR3 is CSAQEGFGAYEQYF. CDR3 bases: TGCAGCGCCCAGGAGGGTTTCGGGGCCTACGAGCAGTACTTC.

DNA of the CDR3: TGTGCCAGCAGCCCCTCGACTGGGTACGAGCAGTACTTC. Translation: CASSPSTGYEQYF. The gene calls are TRBV5-6 and TRBJ2-7; D is unclear. CDR3 length: 13 amino acids. Looked up from germline, CDR1 is SGHDT and CDR2 is YYEEEE. V was pared by 4 bases and J by 4 bases, with 12 bases between.

In this sample, this clone turned up a few times. The V and J genes are TRBV6-6 and TRBJ2-7; D is undetermined. The V and J ends lost 6 bases and 1 base respectively, with 10 bases between them. Per germline, CDR1 MNHNY and CDR2 SVGAGI (reference sequence). The CDR3 has 13 residues. Here the CDR3 reads CASRNQISYEQYF. CDR3 nucleotide sequence: TGTGCCAGCAGAAACCAAATATCCTACGAGCAGTACTTC.